The 10 T cell receptor beta chains given below trace back to one sample, sequenced in a study of read filtering for tumor transcriptome and immune sequencing. From about 0.4 ug of RNA, a library with molecular barcoded alpha/delta and beta/gamma adaptors was made. One entry per CDR3 protein, called by TCRdb with MiXCR from the reads. The sample lists 100,000 to 150,000 distinct CDR3 sequences, roughly 13% occurring once. What was sequenced was a population of CD138-negative cells sorted from bone marrow. The source is a donor aged 40 or older with multiple myeloma.

In its sample, this clonotype was seen many times. The chain is built from TRBV7-2 and TRBJ2-4; 13 bases match TRBD2. Trimming cost V 3 bases and J 8 bases; bases outside gene matches: 7. The CDR3 runs 16 residues. CDR1 and CDR2 (germline): SGHTA, FQGNSA. CDR3 in DNA: TGTGCCAGCAGCTTCCGACTAGCGGGAGGCTCGGACATTCAGTACTTC. It yields the protein CASSFRLAGGSDIQYF.

This clonotype was picked up a small number of times. A read error is possible here, since a much larger clone lies one base away. This chain connects TRBV12-3 or TRBV12-4 to TRBJ2-7, with D tentatively TRBD2 (6 bases). There are 16 residues in the CDR3. CDR3 loop: CACSPPRTMAGYEQYF. The CDR3 nucleotides are TGTGCCTGCAGCCCCCCCCGGACTATGGCGGGATACGAGCAGTACTTC.

At least ten counts were recorded for this clonotype. The gene calls are TRBV29-1 and TRBJ2-1; D ambiguous. The germline V gene encodes CDR1 SQVTM and CDR2 ANQGSEA. This CDR3 region has 16 residues. V lost 3 bases, J lost 1 base, and 16 bases lay in between. For the CDR3, the DNA is TGCAGCGTTGAGGGTCCAGCGAGATCTTCCTACAATGAGCAGTTCTTC. This codes for CSVEGPARSSYNEQFF.

This clonotype was recorded a few times. The chain carries TRBV10-3 and TRBJ2-3; 8 nucleotides line up with TRBD2. CDR1 and CDR2 (germline): ENHRY, SYGVKD. J lost 4 bases, V lost 5 bases, and 5 bases had no gene match. CDR3 length equals 14 residues. The CDR3 DNA reads as TGTGCCATCAGTCAGCGGGAGAGGGCAGATACGCAGTATTTT. This translates into CAISQRERADTQYF.

This clonotype occurred many times. V is TRBV20-1 and J is TRBJ2-1; the D gene could be TRBD1 or TRBD2 (5 bases each). Germline CDR1 is DFQATT and CDR2 is SNEGSKA (reference sequence). CDR3 length: 15 amino acids. Trimming removed 3 bases at V and 5 bases at J, with 17 bases between. The CDR3 reads CSARSGHIAHNEQFF. The CDR3 region has the DNA TGCAGTGCTAGGTCGGGGCACATCGCCCACAATGAGCAGTTCTTC.

As concerns this clonotype: This sequence may be a read error, since a much larger clone differs from it by one base. The rearrangement uses TRBV7-6 and TRBJ1-5; D is unresolved. Germline V CDR1 and CDR2: SGHVS, FNYEAQ. The CDR3 has 13 residues. DNA for the CDR3: TGTGCCGGCAGCTTAGAATTGGGATACCCCCAGCATTTT. This codes for CAGSLELGYPQHF.

On this clonotype: An end of the junction does not agree with germline; a read error may underlie this. The chain has TRBV11-2 and TRBJ2-2, with 9 bases identical to TRBD2. Germline loops: CDR1 SGHAT, CDR2 FQNNGV. This CDR3 is 15 amino acids long. The CDR3 is CASSFLAGMTGELFF. The DNA of the CDR3 is TGTGCCAGCAGCTTTCTAGCGGGAATGACCGGGGAGCTGTTCTTT. The full variable domain, its missing parts supplied by reference TRBV11-2 and TRBJ2-2, is EAGVAQSPRYKIIEKRQSVAFWCNPISGHATLYWYQQILGQGPKLLIQFQNNGVVDDSQLPKDRFSAERLKGVDSTLKIQPAKLEDSAVYLCASSFLAGMTGELFFGEGSRLTVL.

About this clonotype itself: Possible read error: a much larger clone is one base away. The chain carries TRBV7-2 and TRBJ2-3, with D unresolved. V lost 4 bases, J lost 0 bases, and 14 bases lay in between. CDR3 length: 16 residues. Germline CDR1 is SGHTA and CDR2 is FQGNSA. DNA of the CDR3: TGTGCCAGCAGCTCTGGGCCCAGCAGAAGCACAGATACGCAGTATTTT. This translates into CASSSGPSRSTDTQYF.

This clonotype was picked up many times. The gene calls are TRBV20-1 and TRBJ1-6; tentatively, D is TRBD1 (5 bases). This CDR3 comprises 13 residues. The germline gives CDR1 DFQATT, CDR2 SNEGSKA (reference sequence). Trimming took 3 bases from V and 9 from J, leaving 12 bases between them. The CDR3 here is CSARPDSSSPLHF. The CDR3 DNA follows: TGCAGTGCTAGGCCCGACAGCTCTTCACCCCTCCACTTT.

This clonotype has at least ten counts. This chain uses TRBV20-1 with TRBJ1-2; possibly TRBD1 for D (5 bases). From germline, CDR1 is DFQATT and CDR2 SNEGSKA (reference sequence). CDR3 length: 13 residues. V shed 3 bases and J shed 5 bases, with 13 bases lying between them. In DNA form, the CDR3 reads TGCAGTGCTAGTGCAGGGTTATGGTATGGCTACACCTTC. Its translation is CSASAGLWYGYTF.